A selection of T cell receptor beta chains follows, all from one sample in a study of cytomegalovirus exposure and HLA in healthy donors. Method: immunoSEQ multiplex PCR; TCRdb's copy keeps in-frame clones and lacks some. The sample holds about 110,000 clones; roughly 86% are singletons and the top ten take 2% to 2.5%. The specimen was PBMCs. These receptors were obtained from a woman in her late teens or twenties in good health and CMV-seronegative. Each CDR3 is given with its conserved first and last residue. D genes are given only for firm matches. Not all rows give a size; the values are once, few, many and, for expanded clones, a class.

abundance: -; d_gene: TRBD1; j_gene: TRBJ2-2; v_gene: TRBV5-8; CDR3aa: CASSLDRGIRNTGELFF; CDR3nt: TGTGCCAGCAGCTTAGACAGGGGGATAAGAAACACCGGGGAGCTGTTTTTT
abundance: -; d_gene: -; j_gene: TRBJ1-2; v_gene: TRBV27; CDR3aa: CASSLRGGYGYTF; CDR3nt: TGTGCCAGCAGTTTACGGGGAGGCTATGGCTACACCTTC
abundance: few; d_gene: TRBD1; j_gene: TRBJ2-7; v_gene: TRBV30; CDR3aa: CAWRGQGALDEQYF; CDR3nt: TGTGCCTGGAGGGGACAGGGGGCCCTCGACGAGCAGTACTTC
abundance: -; d_gene: -; j_gene: TRBJ1-2; v_gene: TRBV28; CDR3aa: CASSLGRSNYGYTF; CDR3nt: TGTGCCAGCAGTTTAGGCAGGTCTAACTATGGCTACACCTTC
abundance: -; d_gene: TRBD1; j_gene: TRBJ2-2; v_gene: TRBV9; CDR3aa: CASSVYRTGGAGTGELFF; CDR3nt: TGTGCCAGCAGCGTATACCGGACAGGGGGCGCGGGCACCGGGGAGCTGTTTTTT
abundance: -; d_gene: TRBD2; j_gene: TRBJ2-1; v_gene: TRBV7-2; CDR3aa: CASSLVTSGNENEQFF; CDR3nt: TGTGCCAGCAGCTTAGTTACTAGCGGGAATGAAAATGAGCAGTTCTTC
abundance: -; d_gene: -; j_gene: TRBJ1-1; v_gene: TRBV19; CDR3aa: CASSGTLTEGTEAFF; CDR3nt: TGTGCCAGTAGTGGAACCCTAACAGAGGGCACTGAAGCTTTCTTT
abundance: -; d_gene: TRBD1; j_gene: TRBJ1-5; v_gene: TRBV15; CDR3aa: CATGVTGAQPQHF; CDR3nt: TGTGCCACCGGTGTGACAGGGGCTCAGCCCCAGCATTTT
abundance: -; d_gene: -; j_gene: TRBJ1-1; v_gene: TRBV29-1; CDR3aa: CSVNPGLTNTEAFF; CDR3nt: TGCAGCGTGAACCCGGGACTGACGAACACTGAAGCTTTCTTT
abundance: -; d_gene: -; j_gene: TRBJ2-1; v_gene: TRBV20-1; CDR3aa: CSAPLFNEQFF; CDR3nt: TGCAGTGCTCCCCTCTTCAATGAGCAGTTCTTC
abundance: once; d_gene: TRBD2; j_gene: TRBJ2-1; v_gene: TRBV4-3; CDR3aa: CASSQEVAGGYNEQFF; CDR3nt: TGCGCCAGCAGCCAAGAGGTAGCGGGAGGCTACAATGAGCAGTTCTTC
abundance: -; d_gene: -; j_gene: TRBJ1-1; v_gene: TRBV9; CDR3aa: CASSTGFEAFF; CDR3nt: TGTGCCAGCAGTACAGGGTTCGAAGCTTTCTTT
abundance: -; d_gene: TRBD2; j_gene: TRBJ2-7; v_gene: TRBV7-2; CDR3aa: CASSPAGGRAGNEQYF; CDR3nt: TGTGCCAGCAGCCCCGCGGGCGGGAGGGCCGGTAACGAGCAGTACTTC
abundance: once; d_gene: TRBD2; j_gene: TRBJ2-7; v_gene: TRBV2; CDR3aa: CASSVFAGGTYEQYF; CDR3nt: TGTGCCAGCAGTGTCTTCGCGGGGGGGACCTACGAGCAGTACTTC